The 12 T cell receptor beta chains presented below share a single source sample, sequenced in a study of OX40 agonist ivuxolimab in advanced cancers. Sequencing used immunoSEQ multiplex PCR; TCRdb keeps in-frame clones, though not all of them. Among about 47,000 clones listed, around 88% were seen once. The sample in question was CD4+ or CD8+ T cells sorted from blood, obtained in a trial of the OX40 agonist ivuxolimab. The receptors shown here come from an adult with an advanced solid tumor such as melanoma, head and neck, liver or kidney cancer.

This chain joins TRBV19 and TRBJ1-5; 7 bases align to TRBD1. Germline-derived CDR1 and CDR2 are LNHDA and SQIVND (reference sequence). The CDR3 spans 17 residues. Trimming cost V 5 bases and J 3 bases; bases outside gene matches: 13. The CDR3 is CASSRYTGASFNQPQHF. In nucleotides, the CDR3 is TGTGCCAGTAGTCGTTACACAGGGGCCAGTTTCAATCAGCCCCAGCATTTT.

The CDR3 protein is CASTTGFGDAFF. The CDR3, as DNA: TGTGCCAGCACCACAGGGTTCGGCGATGCTTTCTTT. This chain uses TRBV25-1 with TRBJ1-1; a possible D gene is TRBD1 (6 bases). Deletions cut 7 bases from V and 11 bases from J, with 17 bases between. The CDR3 consists of 12 residues. CDR1 MGHDK and CDR2 SYGVNS come from the germline V gene.

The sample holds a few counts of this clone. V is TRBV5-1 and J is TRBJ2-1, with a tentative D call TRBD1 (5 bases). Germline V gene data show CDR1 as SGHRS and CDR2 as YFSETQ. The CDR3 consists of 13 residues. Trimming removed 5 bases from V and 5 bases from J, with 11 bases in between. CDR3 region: CASRSGMNNEQFF. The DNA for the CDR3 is TGCGCCAGCAGGTCAGGGATGAACAATGAGCAGTTCTTC.

The CDR3 DNA reads TGTGCCAGCAGCTTATTGGGCAGATTCAACACTGAAGCTTTCTTT. Translated, it gives CASSLLGRFNTEAFF. The chain carries TRBV11-2 and TRBJ1-1; the D is unclear. Germline loops: CDR1 SGHAT, CDR2 FQNNGV. Trimming took 2 bases from V and 2 from J, leaving 12 bases between them. This CDR3 spans 15 amino acids.

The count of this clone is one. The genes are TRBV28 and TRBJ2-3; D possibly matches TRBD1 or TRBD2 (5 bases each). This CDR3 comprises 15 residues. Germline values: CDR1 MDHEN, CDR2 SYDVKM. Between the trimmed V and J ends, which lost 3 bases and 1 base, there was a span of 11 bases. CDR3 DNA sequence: TGTGCCAGCAGTTTTGGGGACCGTCGCACAGATACGCAGTATTTT. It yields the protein CASSFGDRRTDTQYF.

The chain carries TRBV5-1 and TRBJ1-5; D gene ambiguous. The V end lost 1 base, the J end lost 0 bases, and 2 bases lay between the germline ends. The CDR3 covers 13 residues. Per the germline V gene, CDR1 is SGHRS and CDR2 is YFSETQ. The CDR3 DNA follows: TGCGCCAGCAGCTTGAATAGCAATCAGCCCCAGCATTTT. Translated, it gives CASSLNSNQPQHF.

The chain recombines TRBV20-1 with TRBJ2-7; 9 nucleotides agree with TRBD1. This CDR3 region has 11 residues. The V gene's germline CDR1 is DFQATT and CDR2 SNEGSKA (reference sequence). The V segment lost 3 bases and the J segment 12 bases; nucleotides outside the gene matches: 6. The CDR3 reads CSASLPGQGYF. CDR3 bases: TGCAGTGCTAGCCTACCGGGACAGGGGTACTTC.

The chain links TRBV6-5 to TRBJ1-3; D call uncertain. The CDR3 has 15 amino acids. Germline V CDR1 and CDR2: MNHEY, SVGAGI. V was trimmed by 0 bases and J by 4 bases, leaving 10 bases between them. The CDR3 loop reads CASSYSITDGNTIYF. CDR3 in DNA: TGTGCCAGCAGTTACTCGATCACGGACGGAAACACCATATATTTT.

The chain's CDR3 is CASSLQGARTDTQYF. In DNA form, the CDR3 reads TGTGCCAGCAGCCTACAGGGGGCTCGCACAGATACGCAGTATTTT. This chain connects TRBV11-2 to TRBJ2-3, with 9 bases aligning to TRBD1. CDR3 length equals 15 residues. Germline values: CDR1 SGHAT, CDR2 FQNNGV. With V trimmed by 5 bases and J by 1 base, 4 bases remained unmatched.

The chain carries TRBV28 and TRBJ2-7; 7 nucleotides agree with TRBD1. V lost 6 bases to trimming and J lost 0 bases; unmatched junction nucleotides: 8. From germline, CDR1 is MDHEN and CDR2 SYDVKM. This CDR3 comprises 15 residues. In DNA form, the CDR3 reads TGTGCCAGCAGCCGCTCCGGGACAGTCTCCTACGAGCAGTACTTC. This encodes CASSRSGTVSYEQYF.

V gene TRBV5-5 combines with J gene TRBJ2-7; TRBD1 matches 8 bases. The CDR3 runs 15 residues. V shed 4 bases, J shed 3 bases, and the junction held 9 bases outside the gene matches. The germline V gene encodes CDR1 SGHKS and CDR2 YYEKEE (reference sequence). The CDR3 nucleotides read TGTGCCAGCAGCGCGCGGTTACAGGGGGTCTACGAGCAGTACTTC. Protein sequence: CASSARLQGVYEQYF.

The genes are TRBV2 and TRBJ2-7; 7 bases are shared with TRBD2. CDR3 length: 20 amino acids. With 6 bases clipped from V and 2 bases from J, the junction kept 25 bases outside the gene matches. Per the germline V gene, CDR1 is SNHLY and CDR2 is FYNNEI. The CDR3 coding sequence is TGTGCCAGCAGGGGCCTAGGATCCAATCGAGCGGGAAGGGCCCCCTACGAGCAGTACTTC. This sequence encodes CASRGLGSNRAGRAPYEQYF. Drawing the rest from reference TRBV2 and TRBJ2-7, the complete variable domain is EPEVTQTPSHQVTQMGQEVILRCVPISNHLYFYWYRQILGQKVEFLVSFYNNEISEKSEIFDDQFSVERPDGSNFTLKIRSTKLEDSAMYFCASRGLGSNRAGRAPYEQYFGPGTRLTVT.